A selection of T cell receptor beta chains follows, all from one sample in a study of immune evolution from preneoplasia to lung adenocarcinoma. Here immunoSEQ multiplex PCR was the method, and the copy in TCRdb shows in-frame clones only, minus some. This table holds thousands of clones, approximately 85% found once. The sample consisted of FFPE normal lung tissue adjacent to the tumor. The receptors were sampled from a person aged 50-69 years with lung adenocarcinoma. The CDR3 runs from the conserved cysteine through the conserved F or W. The D gene is left open where the match is weak. Only part of the rows carry a size: once, few, many, or a class if the clone is expanded.

d_call,j_call,v_call,clone_size,cdr3_nt,cdr3_aa
TRBD1,TRBJ1-2,TRBV4-2,.,TGTGCCAGCAGCCACAAGACAGGGGGCGAGGTTAACTATGGCTACACCTTC,CASSHKTGGEVNYGYTF
.,TRBJ1-2,TRBV28,.,TGTGCCAGCAGTTTGAGTAGGTGGGGGATTGGCTACACCTTC,CASSLSRWGIGYTF
.,TRBJ2-7,TRBV28,.,TGTGCCAGCAGTTTATTGGTCGTGGGTCTCCCGGCCGAGCAGTACTTC,CASSLLVVGLPAEQYF
.,TRBJ1-5,TRBV5-1,.,TGCGCCAGCAGCTTGGGAGGGACGGAGTATCAGCCCCAGCATTTT,CASSLGGTEYQPQHF
.,TRBJ1-4,TRBV11-3,once,TGTGCCAGCAGCTCCCAGGGAGAAGAAAAACTGTTTTTT,CASSSQGEEKLFF
.,TRBJ2-6,TRBV7-2,.,TGTGCCAGCAGCTTAGGCGAGTTCTCTGGGGCCAACGTCCTGACTTTC,CASSLGEFSGANVLTF
TRBD2,TRBJ2-5,TRBV4-2,few,TGTGCCAGCAGCCCATCGTCAGCGGGAGGGATTGAGACCCAGTACTTC,CASSPSSAGGIETQYF
.,TRBJ2-1,TRBV7-3,.,TGTGCCAGCAGCTCATCACAATCCCCCTACAATGAGCAGTTCTTC,CASSSSQSPYNEQFF
TRBD2,TRBJ2-1,TRBV7-2,.,TGTGCCAGCAGCTTAGTAGGCGGGAGTTCCTACAATGAGCAGTTCTTC,CASSLVGGSSYNEQFF
.,TRBJ1-2,TRBV11-2,.,TGTGCCAGCAGCTTGTCCCGGGGCGACACTAACTATGGCTACACCTTC,CASSLSRGDTNYGYTF
.,TRBJ1-5,TRBV6-1,once,TGTGCCAGCAGTGAAGAGGGAGGGAGCAATCAGCCCCAGCATTTT,CASSEEGGSNQPQHF